The 16 T cell receptor beta chains given below trace back to one sample, sequenced in a study of blood T cell repertoires in COVID-19. Assay: immunoSEQ multiplex PCR; the TCRdb copy retains only in-frame clones and omits some. This sample yields more than 85,000 clones, of which more than 85% are seen a single time; over 2.5% belongs to the top ten. The sequencing sample was made of peripheral blood. The receptors come from a man aged 50-59 years with active or convalescent COVID-19.

The V gene is TRBV27, the J gene TRBJ2-7; 11 nucleotides align to TRBD1. The CDR3 is 17 residues long. Germline CDR1 MNHEY, CDR2 SMNVEV (reference sequence). J lost 3 bases, V lost 8 bases, and 15 bases had no gene match. CDR3 nucleotides: TGTGCCAGCGGACAGGGGGCTAGTTATAAACCCAGCTACGAGCAGTACTTC. As protein: CASGQGASYKPSYEQYF.

The rearrangement uses TRBV5-1 and TRBJ2-1, with TRBD1 identical over 8 bases. Germline V gives CDR1 SGHRS, CDR2 YFSETQ. The trim removed 0 bases at V and 7 bases at J, leaving 6 bases unmatched. The CDR3 covers 15 residues. The CDR3 here is CASSLAGTGWNEQFF. CDR3 DNA: TGCGCCAGCAGCTTGGCGGGGACAGGTTGGAATGAGCAGTTCTTC.

J is TRBJ2-1 and V is TRBV5-4; TRBD2 might be the D (6 bases). The length of the CDR3 is 13 residues. The germline V and J ends were trimmed by 4 bases and 8 bases, with 13 bases remaining between them. Germline V gene sequence: CDR1 SGHNT, CDR2 YYREEE (reference sequence). The CDR3 nucleotides are TGTGCCAGCAGCGGGACTGTCAAAGATGAGCAGTTCTTC. This encodes CASSGTVKDEQFF.

The DNA for the CDR3 is TGTGCCAGCAGACCGGACATCGGAAACTCCTACGAGCAGTACGTC. Translating gives CASRPDIGNSYEQYV. The J gene is TRBJ2-7, the V gene TRBV6-5; tentative D call: TRBD1 (5 bases). Germline loops: CDR1 MNHEY, CDR2 SVGAGI. The V end lost 6 bases, the J end lost 0 bases, and 15 bases lay between the germline ends. The CDR3 spans 15 residues.

This rearrangement joins TRBV28 to TRBJ2-7; D is undetermined. The CDR3 covers 15 residues. Germline V lookup: CDR1 MDHEN, CDR2 SYDVKM. V lost 4 bases and J lost 2, with 15 bases in between. The CDR3 region has the DNA TGTGCCAGCAGTTCGATAGACAAGGCCGCCTACGAGCAGTACTTC. This sequence encodes CASSSIDKAAYEQYF. The complete variable domain, with remaining parts taken from reference TRBV28 and TRBJ2-7, reads DVKVTQSSRYLVKRTGEKVFLECVQDMDHENMFWYRQDPGLGLRLIYFSYDVKMKEKGDIPEGYSVSREKKERFSLILESASTNQTSMYLCASSSIDKAAYEQYFGPGTRLTVT.

The CDR3 region is CASSQARQGDYGYTF. CDR3 coding DNA: TGCGCCAGCAGCCAAGCGCGACAGGGGGACTATGGCTACACCTTC. The chain has TRBV4-3 and TRBJ1-2; 9 positions agree with TRBD1. The CDR3 is 15 amino acids. V gave up 1 base and J gave up 3 bases; unmatched junction bases: 3. Germline V gene data show CDR1 as LGHNA and CDR2 as YSLEER.

The V and J genes are TRBV9 and TRBJ2-4, with D perhaps TRBD2 (6 bases). Per germline, CDR1 SGDLS and CDR2 YYNGEE. This CDR3 has 15 residues. V dropped 0 bases and J dropped 6 bases, with 13 bases sitting between them. The CDR3 reads CASSVEWMGGNIQYF. CDR3 bases: TGTGCCAGCAGCGTAGAGTGGATGGGGGGAAACATTCAGTACTTC.

The genes are TRBV5-6 and TRBJ1-2; D may be TRBD1 (5 bases). Between the trimmed V and J ends, which lost 4 bases and 2 bases, there was a span of 15 bases. The germline V gene encodes CDR1 SGHDT and CDR2 YYEEEE. This CDR3 has 15 amino acids. The CDR3 here is CASSPDMAENYGYTF. DNA of the CDR3: TGTGCCAGCAGCCCGGACATGGCGGAAAACTATGGCTACACCTTC.

The V and J genes are TRBV18 and TRBJ1-3, with a weak D call TRBD1 (5 bases). Trimming shortened V by 0 bases and J by 0 bases, and 18 bases separated the two germline ends. The germline V gene has CDR1 KGHSH and CDR2 LQKENI. The CDR3 has 19 residues. CDR3 nucleotide sequence: TGTGCCAGCTCACCACCGCTGGGTGCAGGACACAGCTCTGGAAACACCATATATTTT. Protein product: CASSPPLGAGHSSGNTIYF.

The chain combines TRBV5-5 with TRBJ2-3; TRBD2 matches 8 bases. Germline V CDR1 and CDR2: SGHKS, YYEKEE (reference sequence). The CDR3 is made up of 15 amino acids. V was clipped by 0 bases and J by 2 bases; unmatched bases: 2. This CDR3 reads CASSLETSVTDTQYF. The DNA for the CDR3 is TGTGCCAGCAGCTTGGAGACTAGCGTCACAGATACGCAGTATTTT.

This clone was seen once. This chain links TRBV6-2 or TRBV6-3 with TRBJ2-5; 7 bases are shared with TRBD2. Germline CDR1 is MNHEY and CDR2 is SVGEGT. Trimming removed 2 bases from V and 4 bases from J; junction bases left unmatched: 7. The CDR3 length is 15 residues. The CDR3 DNA reads as TGTGCCAGCAGTTACCAGGGAGGGACGAGAGAGACCCAGTACTTC. The encoded protein is CASSYQGGTRETQYF.

The rearrangement uses TRBV19 and TRBJ2-1; the match to TRBD2 covers 14 bases. The CDR3 totals 19 residues. Germline V CDR1 and CDR2: LNHDA, SQIVND (reference sequence). The V gene end was trimmed by 6 bases and the J gene end by 0 bases; junction bases not matched to a gene: 10. CDR3 amino acids: CASREGLAGVTFSYNEQFF. As DNA, the CDR3 is TGTGCCAGTAGGGAGGGACTAGCGGGGGTTACGTTCTCCTACAATGAGCAGTTCTTC.

V gene TRBV30 combines with J gene TRBJ1-2, with 9 nucleotides matching TRBD1. Losses at the gene ends were 6 bases for V and 3 bases for J; bases not matched to a gene: 2. This CDR3 is 12 amino acids long. From germline, CDR1 is GTSNPN and CDR2 SVGIG (reference sequence). CDR3 loop: CACRDRDYGYTF. CDR3 nucleotides: TGTGCCTGCCGGGACAGGGACTATGGCTACACCTTC.

V is TRBV6-4 and J is TRBJ2-3; possibly TRBD1 for D (6 bases). This CDR3 is built from 15 residues. Deletions cut 5 bases from V and 0 bases from J, with 12 bases between. Looked up from germline, CDR1 is MRHNA and CDR2 is SNTAGT. The CDR3 coding sequence is TGTGCCAGCAGTCCGGACAGTGCTAGCACAGATACGCAGTATTTT. Translated, it gives CASSPDSASTDTQYF.

The chain is built from TRBV28 and TRBJ2-2; 7 bases agree with TRBD1. With 6 bases clipped from V and 5 bases from J, the junction kept 9 bases outside the gene matches. Germline assignment: CDR1 MDHEN and CDR2 SYDVKM. This CDR3 is built from 15 residues. CDR3 sequence reads: CASSSGGGKTGELFF. The CDR3 region has the DNA TGTGCCAGCAGCTCAGGGGGTGGGAAGACCGGGGAGCTGTTTTTT. Variable domain in full (rest from reference TRBV28 and TRBJ2-2): DVKVTQSSRYLVKRTGEKVFLECVQDMDHENMFWYRQDPGLGLRLIYFSYDVKMKEKGDIPEGYSVSREKKERFSLILESASTNQTSMYLCASSSGGGKTGELFFGEGSRLTVL.

This clone was counted only a few times. V usage is TRBV30 and J usage is TRBJ1-2, with no clear D. Germline CDR1 and CDR2: GTSNPN and SVGIG (reference sequence). The CDR3 has 10 residues. The CDR3 nucleotides read TGTCTAGGATTTAACTATGGCTACACCTTC. Protein: CLGFNYGYTF. Looking up the rest from reference TRBV30 and TRBJ1-2 gives the full variable domain: SQTIHQWPATLVQPVGSPLSLECTVEGTSNPNLYWYRQAAGRGLQLLFYSVGIGQISSEVPQNLSASRPQDRQFILSSKKLLLSDSGFYLCLGFNYGYTFGSGTRLTVV.